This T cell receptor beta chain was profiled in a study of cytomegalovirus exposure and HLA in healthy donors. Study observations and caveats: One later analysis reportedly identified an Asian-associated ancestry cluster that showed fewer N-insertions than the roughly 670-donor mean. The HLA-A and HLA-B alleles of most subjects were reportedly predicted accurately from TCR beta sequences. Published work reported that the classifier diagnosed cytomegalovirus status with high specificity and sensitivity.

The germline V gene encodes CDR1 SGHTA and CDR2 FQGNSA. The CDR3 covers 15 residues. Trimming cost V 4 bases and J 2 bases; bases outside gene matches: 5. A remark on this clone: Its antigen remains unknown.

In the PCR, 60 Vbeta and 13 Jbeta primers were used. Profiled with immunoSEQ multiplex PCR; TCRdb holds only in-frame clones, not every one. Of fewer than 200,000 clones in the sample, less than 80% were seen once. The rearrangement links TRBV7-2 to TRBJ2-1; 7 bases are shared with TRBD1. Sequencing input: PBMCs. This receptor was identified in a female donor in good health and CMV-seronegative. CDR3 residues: CASSSGTATYNEQFF. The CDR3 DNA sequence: TGTGCCAGCAGCTCCGGGACAGCTACCTACAATGAGCAGTTCTTC. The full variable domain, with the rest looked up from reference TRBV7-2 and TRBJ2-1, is GAGVSQSPSNKVTEKGKDVELRCDPISGHTALYWYRQSLGQGLEFLIYFQGNSAPDKSGLPSDRFSAERTGGSVSTLTIQRTQQEDSAVYLCASSSGTATYNEQFFGPGTRLTVL.